This T cell receptor (beta chain) was sequenced during a study of spatial heterogeneity in lung cancer. Overall study: Detected sequences consistently included more beta-chain ones than alpha-chain ones. Study observations and caveats: Counts that tracked tumor mutation counts were those of expanded intratumoral alpha and beta TCRs.

By sample fraction, this clonotype is medium-sized. The target antigen is unknown. As an off-target read in a library built for alpha chains, this beta chain has a frequency of little significance. The CDR3 extends over 14 amino acids. V was cut by 5 bases and J by 6 bases, with 13 bases left in between. The germline V gene has CDR1 LNHDA and CDR2 SQIVND (reference sequence). In the library, each TCR cDNA molecule bore its own unique molecular identifier. TCRdb re-called the 5' RACE reads through MiXCR, storing one row per CDR3 protein. The table lists about 3,000 distinct CDR3 sequences, nearly 6.5% of them singletons. The sample's time point: sample taken at primary tumor resection. The donor group consisted of 72 patients who had untreated, early-stage non-small cell lung cancer. Tumor, nontumor lung or frozen PBMC supplied whole RNA that was sequenced unsorted.

Here the sequenced sample was lung tumor tissue, taken at surgery. This chain joins TRBV19 and TRBJ2-2; maybe TRBD2 (5 bases). The origin of this receptor is a male donor with early-stage non-small cell lung cancer. CDR3 DNA sequence: TGTGCCAGTAGTCCCGTTTTGGAGGCCGGGGAGCTGTTTTTT. This codes for CASSPVLEAGELFF.